Listed below are T cell receptor beta chains from one sample, sequenced in a study of T-cell reconstitution after alpha-beta-depleted transplantation in children. TCRdb itself ran the PCR reads through MiXCR, one entry per CDR3 protein. The sample holds about a million distinct CDR3 sequences, 25% to 35% seen once. The sequencing used PBMCs, mostly from graft donor cells, collected 360 days after TCRalphabeta/CD19-depleted stem cell transplant. The origin of the receptors is a boy younger than two who had a stem cell transplant for SCID, so the T cells may come from the graft donor. Each CDR3 is given with its conserved first and last residue. The D gene is left open where the match is weak. Clone size is given for some rows only: seen once, a few or many times, or a class if the clone is expanded.

size: few
D: .
V: TRBV9
J: TRBJ2-1
CDR3: CASSPSTVPYNEQFF
DNA: TGTGCCAGCAGCCCCTCGACCGTCCCCTACAATGAGCAGTTCTTC

size: .
D: .
V: TRBV15
J: TRBJ1-3
CDR3: CATSRDLSGNTIYF
DNA: TGTGCCACCAGCAGGGACCTCTCTGGAAACACCATATATTTT

size: few
D: .
V: TRBV29-1
J: TRBJ2-1
CDR3: CSVEGQPGSYNEQFF
DNA: TGCAGCGTTGAAGGTCAGCCTGGCTCCTACAATGAGCAGTTCTTC

size: few
D: .
V: TRBV24-1
J: TRBJ1-2
CDR3: CATSDFIGTYGYTF
DNA: TGTGCCACCAGTGATTTCATCGGAACTTATGGCTACACCTTC

size: .
D: .
V: TRBV27
J: TRBJ2-7
CDR3: CASGAHYEQYF
DNA: TGTGCCAGCGGGGCCCACTACGAGCAGTACTTC

size: .
D: .
V: TRBV6-6
J: TRBJ1-2
CDR3: CASSYGAEDGYTF
DNA: TGTGCCAGCAGTTACGGAGCAGAAGACGGCTACACCTTC

size: .
D: TRBD1
V: TRBV10-2
J: TRBJ2-6
CDR3: CASSEFYRGRSGANVLTF
DNA: TGCGCCAGCAGTGAGTTTTACAGGGGCCGCTCTGGGGCCAACGTCCTGACTTTC

size: few
D: TRBD1
V: TRBV20-1
J: TRBJ1-3
CDR3: CSARRRDSSGNTIYF
DNA: TGCAGTGCTAGACGTCGGGACAGCTCTGGAAACACCATATATTTT

size: .
D: .
V: TRBV7-9
J: TRBJ1-1
CDR3: CASSVKQVMNTEAFF
DNA: TGTGCCAGCAGCGTAAAACAGGTCATGAACACTGAAGCTTTCTTT

size: .
D: TRBD2
V: TRBV5-1
J: TRBJ2-7
CDR3: CASSLAGRGAGSYEQYF
DNA: TGCGCCAGCAGCTTGGCCGGGAGGGGAGCAGGCTCCTACGAGCAGTACTTC

size: .
D: .
V: TRBV5-1
J: TRBJ2-7
CDR3: CASSWQGTTYEQYF
DNA: TGCGCCAGCAGCTGGCAAGGGACAACCTACGAGCAGTACTTC

size: .
D: .
V: TRBV5-4
J: TRBJ2-1
CDR3: CASRRQRAREFF
DNA: TGTGCCAGCAGACGTCAGCGGGCCAGGGAGTTCTTC

size: few
D: .
V: TRBV11-1
J: TRBJ1-1
CDR3: CASSLFTTSGSRERGTEAFF
DNA: TGTGCCAGCAGTCTTTTCACAACCTCCGGGTCGCGCGAACGGGGCACTGAAGCTTTCTTT

size: .
D: TRBD1
V: TRBV2
J: TRBJ1-1
CDR3: CASRPTGRDTEAFF
DNA: TGTGCCAGCAGACCGACAGGGCGGGACACTGAAGCTTTCTTT

size: .
D: .
V: TRBV20-1
J: TRBJ2-1
CDR3: CSAREGWEQFF
DNA: TGCAGTGCTAGAGAGGGGTGGGAGCAGTTCTTC